This T cell receptor (beta chain) was identified during a study of blood T cell repertoires in COVID-19 (dated by TCRdb to the early 2020s). With regard to the full study: The collaborator samples originated in the United States, Italy and Spain and spanned the acute and convalescent phases of COVID-19. Where available, HLA class I and class II types were obtained from metadata supplied by the sample provider rather than from assay-based typing. Deeply sampled blood TCRbeta repertoires from subjects exposed to, actively infected with, or recovered from COVID-19 were included in the dataset. Samples came from the ongoing ImmuneRACE study (first 160 participants) plus 1,254 subjects from 6 global collaborators. The prospective study material was composed of cDNA or gDNA derived from T cells, B-cell-depleted T cells, or PBMCs. The repertoires were released in a freely available public database meant as a resource for research on the immune response to SARS-CoV-2. A de-identified subject ID, COVID-19 status, age in years and sex were almost always included in the sample metadata.

Study-level results and caveats: How much clinical and demographic metadata was included differed by source and by participant, and the metadata was provided uncurated.

V loses 5 bases of germline sequence and J loses 0 bases, and the interval between the two ends is 10 bases. From a lookup of the germline V gene (reference sequence), CDR1 and CDR2 are PRHDT and FYEKMQ. The cysteine opens and the phenylalanine closes a CDR3 of 14 amino acids. The sequence is cut down to CDR3 DNA, 42 bases in frame from base 1. TCRbeta CDR3 regions were amplified from genomic DNA by means of the immunoSEQ Assay, a bias-controlled multiplex PCR. From the authors' description of their analysis: The number of nucleated cells in each sample was estimated by amplification of reference gene primers within the assay. To quantify the absolute abundance of each unique TCRbeta CDR3 rearrangement, sequence reads were collapsed and filtered. For each sample, productive Simpson clonality was calculated by taking the square root of Simpson's diversity index across productive rearrangements. TCRdb limited this immuneACCESS table to in-frame rearrangements with V and J called. A share of clones is missing; checked studies link under half to unresolved V genes, and the rest is unexplained. V and J calls and clone size are given by that table; D and trimming were obtained from the DNA. This sample lists around 100,000 clones; roughly 86% were detected once. The biggest ten clones account for approximately 4.7% of the sample.

The collaborating institutions used their own protocols to collect whole blood in K2EDTA tubes. Collaborator samples were shipped for TCRbeta analysis as frozen whole blood, isolated PBMCs, or DNA extracted from either sample type. This clone has at least ten counts. It has no known antigen specificity. Per-base quality was not reported, and no clone a single base away is much larger than it. The sequence is built from TRBV13 and TRBJ1-1, with a weak D call of TRBD1 (6 bases match). This TCR was sampled from a man aged 40-49 years with acute or convalescent COVID-19. The material sequenced was peripheral blood. The DNA sequence follows: TGTGCCAGCAGCGCCAGACAGGTGAACACTGAAGCTTTCTTT. Its amino acids are CASSARQVNTEAFF. Outside the CDR3, residues come from the reference TRBV13 and TRBJ1-1 proteins, so the full variable domain is: AAGVIQSPRHLIKEKRETATLKCYPIPRHDTVYWYQQGPGQDPQFLISFYEKMQSDKGSIPDRFSAQQFSDYHSELNMSSLELGDSALYFCASSARQVNTEAFFGQGTRLTVV.